Following are 22 T cell receptor beta chains from one sample sequenced in a study of cytomegalovirus exposure and HLA in healthy donors. The PCR ran on 60 Vbeta and 13 Jbeta primers. Some clones are missing from TCRdb's copy, which holds only in-frame ones; the method was immunoSEQ multiplex PCR. The top ten clones hold approximately 6.2% of a sample with about 140,000 clones, around 81% of them seen once. Sequenced: PBMCs. These receptors originate from a man aged 40-55 years in good health and CMV-seropositive.

This clone has more than one count but fewer than ten. This chain uses TRBV5-1 with TRBJ2-1, with D perhaps matching TRBD2 (6 bases). The germline V and J ends were trimmed by 2 bases and 8 bases, with 11 bases remaining between them. This CDR3 has 13 residues. Germline V CDR1 and CDR2: SGHRS, YFSETQ. CDR3 in amino acids: CASSLGGVDEQFF. DNA of the CDR3: TGCGCCAGCAGCTTAGGAGGGGTTGATGAGCAGTTCTTC.

The CDR3 loop is CASSIPRGREEKLFF. In DNA form, the CDR3 reads TGTGCCAGTAGTATCCCCAGGGGGCGCGAAGAAAAACTGTTTTTT. V and J are TRBV19 and TRBJ1-4, with 8 nucleotides matching TRBD1. This CDR3 comprises 15 residues. CDR1 and CDR2 from the germline V gene are LNHDA and SQIVND (reference sequence). After removal of 3 bases from V and 8 bases from J, the junction contained 8 bases not matched to a gene.

This rearrangement joins TRBV30 to TRBJ1-4; 8 bases are shared with TRBD1. Germline V CDR1 and CDR2: GTSNPN, SVGIG (reference sequence). With V trimmed by 0 bases and J by 5 bases, 5 bases remained unmatched. CDR3 length: 15 residues. The CDR3 reads CAWSVQGAWNEKLFF. In nucleotides, the CDR3 is TGTGCCTGGAGTGTTCAGGGGGCTTGGAATGAAAAACTGTTTTTT. The variable domain in full, with the rest retrieved from reference TRBV30 and TRBJ1-4, is SQTIHQWPATLVQPVGSPLSLECTVEGTSNPNLYWYRQAAGRGLQLLFYSVGIGQISSEVPQNLSASRPQDRQFILSSKKLLLSDSGFYLCAWSVQGAWNEKLFFGSGTQLSVL.

The chain recombines TRBV10-3 with TRBJ2-7, with D maybe TRBD2 (6 bases). Trimming removed 0 bases at V and 3 bases at J, with 9 bases between. Germline V gene lookup returns CDR1 ENHRY and CDR2 SYGVKD. The CDR3 consists of 14 residues. For the CDR3, the DNA is TGTGCCATCAGTGAGTCAGGGACTCACTACGAGCAGTACTTC. Its translation is CAISESGTHYEQYF.

The rearrangement uses TRBV19 and TRBJ2-5; 10 bases line up with TRBD1. The CDR3 is 15 residues long. CDR1 and CDR2 (germline): LNHDA, SQIVND (reference sequence). Losses at the gene ends were 6 bases for V and 4 bases for J; bases not matched to a gene: 8. Here the CDR3 reads CASSRGQGVGETQYF. CDR3 DNA: TGTGCCAGTAGCCGAGGACAGGGGGTTGGAGAGACCCAGTACTTC.

This clone was detected only a few times. V usage is TRBV6-5 and J usage is TRBJ1-5; D remains unclear. In germline, CDR1 is MNHEY, CDR2 SVGAGI. Trimming pared 9 bases from V and 1 base from J, leaving 13 bases between. This CDR3 contains 14 residues. CDR3 sequence reads: CASRVDGSNQPQHF. CDR3 nucleotides: TGTGCCAGTCGGGTCGACGGAAGCAATCAGCCCCAGCATTTT.

The V call is TRBV11-3, the J call TRBJ1-2, with 7 bases matching TRBD1. This CDR3 contains 13 residues. CDR1 SGHNT and CDR2 YENEEA come from the germline V gene. J lost 3 bases, V lost 3 bases, and 1 base had no gene match. The CDR3 sequence is CASSFDRDYGYTF. CDR3 coding DNA: TGTGCCAGCAGCTTTGACAGGGACTATGGCTACACCTTC.

About this clone: This sample includes further DNA sequences coding for the same CDR3. The chain links TRBV29-1 to TRBJ1-1; maybe TRBD1 (5 bases). V lost 3 bases to trimming and J lost 1 base, with 9 bases between them. The CDR3 consists of 13 residues. Per germline, CDR1 SQVTM and CDR2 ANQGSEA. The CDR3 DNA reads as TGCAGCGTTGATAGGGGAGGGAACACTGAAGCTTTCTTT. Translating gives CSVDRGGNTEAFF.

The chain carries TRBV9 and TRBJ2-7, with D perhaps TRBD2 (5 bases). This CDR3 spans 14 amino acids. Germline CDR1 reads SGDLS; CDR2 reads YYNGEE. With 3 bases removed from V and 5 bases from J, the gap between germline ends came to 15 bases. The CDR3 DNA reads as TGTGCCAGCAGCGCCCACGGTAGCGCTAACGAGCAGTACTTC. Translating gives CASSAHGSANEQYF.

The gene calls are TRBV7-2 and TRBJ1-5; D possibly corresponds to TRBD1 (5 bases). The V end was cut by 5 bases, the J end by 7 bases, with 15 bases between. CDR3 length: 14 amino acids. Germline CDR1 is SGHTA and CDR2 is FQGNSA. The DNA of the CDR3 is TGTGCCAGCAGCCCATTGGGGGGGATGCAGCCCCAGCATTTT. Translated, it gives CASSPLGGMQPQHF.

V gene TRBV6-1 combines with J gene TRBJ2-1, with 9 bases that match TRBD1. This CDR3 contains 16 residues. V dropped 4 bases and J dropped 4; count of bases not matched to a gene: 8. Germline V gene sequence: CDR1 MNHNS, CDR2 SASEGT. The CDR3 bases are TGTGCCAGCAGTGTCACCGGGACAGGGCCTTACAATGAGCAGTTCTTC. Protein: CASSVTGTGPYNEQFF.

This CDR3 is CASSTSVSSYEQYF. The CDR3 nucleotides are TGTGCCAGCAGTACTAGCGTTAGCTCCTACGAGCAGTACTTC. The chain couples TRBV2 to TRBJ2-7; 7 nucleotides line up with TRBD2. Germline trimming cut 5 bases from V and 0 bases from J; bases unmatched to any gene: 4. The germline V gene encodes CDR1 SNHLY and CDR2 FYNNEI. The CDR3 consists of 14 residues.

The J gene is TRBJ2-7, the V gene TRBV5-1, with D tentatively TRBD2 (7 bases). The CDR3 is 15 amino acids. Germline CDR1 is SGHRS and CDR2 is YFSETQ. V was clipped by 4 bases and J by 3 bases, with 17 bases between them. DNA for the CDR3: TGCGCCAGCAGCATTTCGGGGGGCGCGAACTACGAGCAGTACTTC. Translation gives CASSISGGANYEQYF.

The chain has TRBV4-3 and TRBJ1-2, with 7 nucleotides matching TRBD1. J was trimmed by 0 bases and V by 0 bases; bases with no gene match: 7. CDR1 and CDR2 (germline): LGHNA, YSLEER. The CDR3 contains 17 residues. In nucleotides, the CDR3 is TGCGCCAGCAGCCAAGAGTTAGGGGGCCGAGCTAACTATGGCTACACCTTC. This codes for CASSQELGGRANYGYTF.

This clone came up a few times. This chain links TRBV5-1 with TRBJ1-2; tentative D call: TRBD1 (6 bases). Per the germline V gene, CDR1 is SGHRS and CDR2 is YFSETQ. The CDR3 extends over 13 amino acids. V gave up 8 bases and J gave up 4 bases, with 15 bases separating them. CDR3 loop: CARKTGSSYGYTF. The CDR3 DNA sequence: TGCGCCAGAAAGACAGGAAGTTCCTATGGCTACACCTTC.

In this sample, this clone turned up a few times. The V gene is TRBV9, the J gene TRBJ2-1, with 7 bases that match TRBD1. CDR3 length equals 15 residues. The J segment lost 12 bases and the V segment lost 0 bases, leaving 12 bases of the junction unmatched. Germline assignment: CDR1 SGDLS and CDR2 YYNGEE. CDR3 amino acids: CASSVEGAINSAQFF. The CDR3 DNA reads TGTGCCAGCAGCGTAGAGGGGGCGATTAACAGTGCGCAGTTCTTC.

The count of this clone is one. This chain's CDR3 is CASSRRGQGSSGANVLTF. The CDR3 nucleotides are TGTGCCAGCAGCAGAAGGGGACAGGGATCCTCTGGGGCCAACGTCCTGACTTTC. This chain links TRBV21-1 with TRBJ2-6; the D call in the table, TRBD1, was not verified against the DNA. TRBV21-1 corresponds to a pseudogene. There are 18 residues in the CDR3.

The chain uses TRBV2 and TRBJ2-5, with 8 nucleotides matching TRBD1. V lost 6 bases, J lost 5 bases, and 8 bases stayed unmatched. The length of the CDR3 is 14 residues. Germline CDR1 and CDR2: SNHLY and FYNNEI. The CDR3 bases are TGTGCCAGCAGCTCCGGGACAGGAGGGGAGACCCAGTACTTC. Amino acid sequence: CASSSGTGGETQYF.

This chain uses TRBV6-4 with TRBJ2-2; D unclear. The germline V gene encodes CDR1 MRHNA and CDR2 SNTAGT. This CDR3 spans 13 amino acids. The germline V and J ends were trimmed by 4 bases and 5 bases, with 8 bases remaining between them. The CDR3 DNA follows: TGTGCCAGCAGTGTACTGGAGACCGGGGAGCTGTTTTTT. This codes for CASSVLETGELFF.

The chain employs TRBV6-5 and TRBJ1-5; D unresolved. V was pared by 5 bases and J by 0 bases, with 8 bases between. Germline lookup yields CDR1 MNHEY and CDR2 SVGAGI. There are 14 residues in the CDR3. CDR3 coding DNA: TGTGCCAGCAGTCGACTCTATAGCAATCAGCCCCAGCATTTT. It specifies CASSRLYSNQPQHF.

The chain combines TRBV2 with TRBJ1-1; possibly TRBD1 for D (6 bases). The ends were cut back, 7 bases at V and 2 bases at J, with 11 bases in the middle. CDR3 length: 13 residues. The V gene's germline CDR1 is SNHLY and CDR2 FYNNEI. The CDR3, as DNA: TGTGCCAGCAAGGACAGTCGAAACACTGAAGCTTTCTTT. Protein: CASKDSRNTEAFF.

J is TRBJ2-7 and V is TRBV7-8; 10 bases match TRBD2. V dropped 3 bases and J dropped 4; count of bases not matched to a gene: 3. CDR3 length: 14 residues. In germline, CDR1 is SGHVS, CDR2 FQNEAQ. In nucleotides, the CDR3 is TGTGCCAGCAGCTTCGGACTAGCGGAGTACGAGCAGTACTTC. It translates to CASSFGLAEYEQYF.